The T cell receptor (beta chain) described here comes from a study of blood T cell repertoires in COVID-19 (dated by TCRdb to 2020 to 2022). In terms of the full investigation: Samples from collaborators originated in the United States, Italy and Spain and spanned both the acute and convalescent phases of COVID-19. The prospective study material was composed of cDNA or gDNA derived from T cells, B-cell-depleted T cells, or PBMCs. Deeply sampled blood TCRbeta repertoires from subjects exposed to, actively infected with, or recovered from COVID-19 were included in the dataset. A freely available public database, intended as a resource for researchers studying the immune response to SARS-CoV-2, is where the repertoires were released. The samples were drawn from the first 160 participants of the ongoing ImmuneRACE study and from 1,254 subjects provided by 6 global collaborators. A de-identified subject ID, COVID-19 status, age in years and sex were almost always included in the sample metadata. HLA class I and class II types, where available, came from metadata supplied by the sample provider rather than from assay-based typing.

The immunoSEQ Assay, a bias-controlled multiplex PCR, was used to amplify TCRbeta CDR3 regions from genomic DNA. Per the source publication's procedure: The number of nucleated cells in each sample was estimated by amplification of reference gene primers within the assay. Sequence reads were collapsed and filtered to measure the absolute abundance of every unique TCRbeta CDR3 rearrangement. For each sample, productive Simpson clonality was calculated by taking the square root of Simpson's diversity index across productive rearrangements. TCRdb's version of the immuneACCESS table is confined to in-frame rearrangements and falls short of the full clone set. An unresolved V gene accounts for under half of the shortfall where checked; the remainder is of unknown origin. V and J calls plus clone size are reproduced from that table; the DNA served to infer D and trimming. This sample is represented by about 120,000 clones; around nine tenths of them were singletons. The ten largest clones add up to roughly 1.2% of the sample.

General conclusions and limits of the study: How much clinical and demographic metadata was included differed by source and by participant, and the metadata was provided uncurated.

About this clone itself: Its cognate antigen has yet to be identified. Base quality data are lacking; no much larger clone is found one base away. This sample includes further DNA sequences coding for the same CDR3.

The collaborating institutions used their own protocols to collect whole blood in K2EDTA tubes. For TCRbeta analysis, collaborators shipped samples as frozen whole blood, isolated PBMCs, or DNA extracted from either of those sample types. The CDR3, cysteine through phenylalanine, is 12 amino acids long. Only CDR3 DNA remains: 36 bases, in frame from the first base. Trimming costs V 4 bases and J 5 bases, and their ends lie 8 bases apart. Via the germline V gene (reference sequence), CDR1 is LGHDT and CDR2 YNNKEL. Source material: peripheral blood. The chain was built from TRBV3-1 (or the pseudogene TRBV3-2) and TRBJ1-2; the D gene is perhaps TRBD1, on 6 matching bases. The origin of this receptor is an elderly woman with acute or convalescent COVID-19. Read as DNA, the sequence is TGTGCCAGCAGCCCGCAGGGGTATGGCTACACCTTC. It translates to CASSPQGYGYTF.